These 21 T cell receptor beta chains were all obtained from the same sample, sequenced in a study of T cells in Graves' hyperthyroidism and ophthalmopathy. It was RNA transcripts that yielded the amplified TCR beta CDR3 regions. The HTBI set primed first-round TCR CDR3 RT-PCR. TCRdb reanalysed the multiplex PCR reads using MiXCR and keeps one entry per CDR3 protein. The table has hundreds of thousands of distinct CDR3 sequences, just under 45% seen once; the top ten hold roughly 6.5%. The sequenced sample was peripheral blood or thyroid tissue (not recorded which). Receptors originate from an adult man with Graves' disease, either hyperthyroidism or ophthalmopathy (not recorded which).

The rearrangement links TRBV7-2 to TRBJ1-1; D not certain. V lost 6 bases and J 2 bases, leaving 10 bases between the germline ends. Germline CDR1 SGHTA, CDR2 FQGNSA. This CDR3 spans 13 amino acids. The CDR3 region is CASRGRSNTEAFF. The CDR3 nucleotides read TGTGCCAGCAGGGGCAGGAGTAACACTGAAGCTTTCTTT.

The chain joins TRBV7-8 to TRBJ1-1, with 8 bases lining up with TRBD1. V lost 1 base, J lost 5 bases, and 9 bases stayed unmatched. Germline values: CDR1 SGHVS, CDR2 FQNEAQ. This CDR3 contains 16 residues. The CDR3 region is CASSLGGGRGRTEAFF. CDR3 sequence (DNA): TGTGCCAGCAGCTTAGGGGGTGGCAGGGGGCGGACTGAAGCTTTCTTT.

This chain connects TRBV4-1 to TRBJ1-6, with a tentative D call TRBD1 (5 bases). The germline V and J ends were trimmed by 3 bases and 2 bases, with 5 bases remaining between them. The CDR3 runs 14 residues. The germline gives CDR1 MGHRA, CDR2 YSYEKL. The CDR3 DNA reads as TGCGCCAGCAGCCAGGGGCCCTATAATTCACCCCTCCACTTT. Protein sequence: CASSQGPYNSPLHF.

The chain carries TRBV5-1 and TRBJ2-7; TRBD1 or TRBD2 may be the D gene (5 bases each). The germline V gene has CDR1 SGHRS and CDR2 YFSETQ. The CDR3 length is 13 residues. Trimming took off 4 bases at V and 6 bases at J, with 14 bases between the two ends. The CDR3 loop is CASSPDAGTEQYF. In DNA, the CDR3 is TGCGCCAGCAGCCCAGACGCAGGGACCGAGCAGTACTTC.

This clonotype showed up many times. The V and J genes are TRBV19 and TRBJ1-2; 8 positions match TRBD1. In germline, CDR1 is LNHDA, CDR2 SQIVND (reference sequence). There are 14 residues in the CDR3. V shed 5 bases and J 2 bases; nucleotides not matched to a gene: 4. The CDR3 reads CASSGDRGNYGYTF. The CDR3 bases are TGTGCCAGTAGTGGTGACAGGGGCAACTATGGCTACACCTTC.

This clonotype was counted a few times. This sequence joins TRBV7-9 and TRBJ1-3; unclear D gene. Germline V gene lookup returns CDR1 SEHNR and CDR2 FQNEAQ (reference sequence). The CDR3 is made up of 15 amino acids. Deletions cut 3 bases from V and 0 bases from J, with 9 bases between. CDR3 loop: CASSLGLRSGNTIYF. The DNA for the CDR3 is TGTGCCAGCAGCTTGGGCTTACGCTCTGGAAACACCATATATTTT.

Ten or more counts support this clonotype. The chain employs TRBV20-1 and TRBJ1-1; D is unresolved. Germline V gene sequence: CDR1 DFQATT, CDR2 SNEGSKA (reference sequence). Trimming left V 2 bases short and J 7 bases short, with 8 bases between. The CDR3 loop spans 11 amino acids. CDR3 in DNA: TGCAGTGCTAGACGGATCAGTGAAGCTTTCTTT. It yields the protein CSARRISEAFF.

The sample holds many counts of this clonotype. The chain has TRBV29-1 and TRBJ1-2; D gene unclear. Trimming took 7 bases from V and 5 from J, leaving 14 bases between them. Germline V gives CDR1 SQVTM, CDR2 ANQGSEA. The CDR3 is made up of 12 amino acids. The CDR3 sequence: CSAQDVEYGYTF. Here the CDR3 DNA reads TGCAGCGCTCAGGACGTAGAGTATGGCTACACCTTC.

The gene calls are TRBV12-3 or TRBV12-4 and TRBJ1-6; TRBD1 is a possible D gene (5 bases). Trimming pared 3 bases from V and 9 bases from J, leaving 15 bases between. CDR3 length equals 15 residues. The CDR3 is CASSFGAGGGSPLHF. Here the CDR3 DNA reads TGTGCCAGCAGTTTCGGTGCCGGGGGGGGTTCACCCCTCCACTTT.

The chain has TRBV2 and TRBJ1-3, with D hard to call. Between the trimmed V and J ends, which lost 1 base and 3 bases, there was a span of 4 bases. CDR1 SNHLY and CDR2 FYNNEI come from the germline V gene. This CDR3 has 13 amino acids. The CDR3 bases are TGTGCCAGCAGTGAAGTCTATGGAAACACCATATATTTT. Translating it yields CASSEVYGNTIYF.

V gene TRBV15 combines with J gene TRBJ1-1; TRBD1 matches 11 bases. CDR1 and CDR2 from the germline V gene are LNHNV and YYDKDF (reference sequence). CDR3 length equals 15 residues. J lost 4 bases, V lost 1 base, and 2 bases had no gene match. The CDR3 reads CATSRAGTGGTEAFF. CDR3 DNA: TGTGCCACCAGCAGAGCCGGGACAGGGGGCACTGAAGCTTTCTTT.

In its sample, this clonotype was seen a few times. The rearrangement links TRBV29-1 to TRBJ1-5, with D possibly TRBD1 on 5 matching bases. Trimming removed 5 bases from V and 13 bases from J, with 21 bases in between. CDR3 length: 13 residues. Germline assignment: CDR1 SQVTM and CDR2 ANQGSEA. In nucleotides, the CDR3 is TGCAGCGTTCAAGCGGGAGGACAATTCGAGCAGCATTTT. It translates to CSVQAGGQFEQHF.

Points on this clonotype: The junction departs from the called germline gene at one end, perhaps through a read error. CDR3 DNA sequence: TGTGCCAGCAGTGGCGGGGGGGGTCAGGGCAATCAGACCCAGCATTTT. It translates to CASSGGGGQGNQTQHF. This chain connects TRBV2 to TRBJ1-5; possible D gene TRBD1, 5 bases. This CDR3 is 16 amino acids long. Germline V gives CDR1 SNHLY, CDR2 FYNNEI.

The J gene is TRBJ1-1, the V gene TRBV10-3; TRBD1 is a possible D gene (6 bases). Germline V gene sequence: CDR1 ENHRY, CDR2 SYGVKD. Trimming pared 3 bases from V and 4 bases from J, leaving 12 bases between. The CDR3 consists of 14 residues. The CDR3 sequence: CAISDGGTTTEAFF. The DNA of the CDR3 is TGTGCCATCAGTGATGGGGGGACAACCACTGAAGCTTTCTTT.

Comments on this clonotype: A much larger clone sits a single nucleotide away, making a read error possible. The rearrangement uses TRBV7-2 and TRBJ1-2, with TRBD1 matching 9 bases. The CDR3 is 12 amino acids. V was clipped by 7 bases and J by 8 bases; unmatched bases: 5. Germline-derived CDR1 and CDR2 are SGHTA and FQGNSA. The CDR3 loop reads CASNDTGGGYTF. Written as DNA, the CDR3 is TGTGCCAGCAACGACACAGGGGGCGGCTACACCTTC.

This chain joins TRBV11-1 and TRBJ1-4; no firm D call. The CDR3 spans 16 residues. The V end was cut by 5 bases, the J end by 2 bases, with 15 bases between. Germline values: CDR1 SGHAT, CDR2 FQDESV (reference sequence). The CDR3 region is CASSPMGLRTNEKLFF. As DNA, the CDR3 is TGTGCCAGCAGCCCTATGGGGTTGCGGACTAATGAAAAACTGTTTTTT. Drawing the rest from reference TRBV11-1 and TRBJ1-4, the complete variable domain is EAEVAQSPRYKITEKSQAVAFWCDPISGHATLYWYRQILGQGPELLVQFQDESVVDDSQLPKDRFSAERLKGVDSTLKIQPAELGDSAMYLCASSPMGLRTNEKLFFGSGTQLSVL.

J is TRBJ1-5 and V is TRBV2; perhaps TRBD1 as D (6 bases). The CDR3 contains 14 residues. Germline V CDR1 and CDR2: SNHLY, FYNNEI. Deletions cut 4 bases from V and 3 bases from J, with 10 bases between. This CDR3 is CASSVQGNNQPQHF. Written as DNA, the CDR3 is TGTGCCAGCAGTGTACAGGGTAACAATCAGCCCCAGCATTTT.

As concerns this clonotype: A much bigger clone sits one base away, suggesting this may be a read error. CDR3 bases: TGTGCCAGCACGGGCGCCTCCGCCTACGAGCAGTACTTC. Protein sequence: CASTGASAYEQYF. This chain links TRBV5-5 with TRBJ2-7; no definite D call. Germline CDR1 SGHKS, CDR2 YYEKEE (reference sequence). V was clipped by 6 bases and J by 2 bases, with 12 bases between them. The CDR3 length is 13 residues.

This clonotype was detected many times. The rearrangement links TRBV24-1 to TRBJ1-5, with TRBD1 identical over 7 bases. Germline assignment: CDR1 KGHDR and CDR2 SFDVKD. The CDR3 length is 16 residues. V shed 3 bases, J shed 0 bases, and the junction held 4 bases outside the gene matches. CDR3 sequence (DNA): TGTGCCACCAGTGATCCCGGGGACAGTAGCAATCAGCCCCAGCATTTT. Encoded protein: CATSDPGDSSNQPQHF.

This clonotype was picked up many times. The chain employs TRBV25-1 and TRBJ1-5; D possibly corresponds to TRBD1 (5 bases). The germline V and J ends were trimmed by 3 bases and 0 bases, with 9 bases remaining between them. This CDR3 region has 15 residues. CDR1 is MGHDK, CDR2 SYGVNS, per germline. In nucleotides, the CDR3 is TGTGCCAGCAGTGAGGGCGGACATAGCAATCAGCCCCAGCATTTT. Protein product: CASSEGGHSNQPQHF.

V is TRBV7-4 and J is TRBJ1-6; 7 nucleotides line up with TRBD1. The J segment lost 7 bases and the V segment lost 7 bases, leaving 10 bases of the junction unmatched. The CDR3 extends over 15 amino acids. Germline-derived CDR1 and CDR2 are SGHVT and SQSDAQ. The CDR3 DNA is TGTGCCAGCACCTCCGGGACAGCACCGAATTCACCCCTCCACTTT. Amino acids: CASTSGTAPNSPLHF.